The sequence of this T cell receptor (beta chain) was determined in a study of HIV-infected children after antiretroviral therapy interruption. Germline CDR1 is DFQATT and CDR2 is SNEGSKA (reference sequence). V lost 0 bases and J 4 bases, leaving 13 bases between the germline ends. The CDR3 is 14 amino acids. The TCR library was built from RNA with a 3' RACE protocol and unique molecular identifiers. In TCRdb, the 3' RACE reads were re-called with MiXCR into one record per CDR3 protein. Of about 89,000 distinct CDR3 sequences listed, roughly 6.4% were seen once; the top ten hold more than 0.95%. Specified treatment: PENTA 11 planned treatment interruption arm or continuous ART arm.

The sequence was collected from a pool of human donors with HIV. The chain uses TRBV20-1 and TRBJ2-7; D call uncertain. The specimen comprised CD45RA+ CD4+ T cells from PBMCs, pooled from several time points, sampled from a donor given antiretroviral therapy, either interrupted or continuous. Documented subset: naive CD4+ CD45RA+ CD45RO- T cells. For the CDR3, the DNA is TGCAGTGCTAGAGATAGTACAGCACTTTACGAGCAGTACTTC. Translation gives CSARDSTALYEQYF.